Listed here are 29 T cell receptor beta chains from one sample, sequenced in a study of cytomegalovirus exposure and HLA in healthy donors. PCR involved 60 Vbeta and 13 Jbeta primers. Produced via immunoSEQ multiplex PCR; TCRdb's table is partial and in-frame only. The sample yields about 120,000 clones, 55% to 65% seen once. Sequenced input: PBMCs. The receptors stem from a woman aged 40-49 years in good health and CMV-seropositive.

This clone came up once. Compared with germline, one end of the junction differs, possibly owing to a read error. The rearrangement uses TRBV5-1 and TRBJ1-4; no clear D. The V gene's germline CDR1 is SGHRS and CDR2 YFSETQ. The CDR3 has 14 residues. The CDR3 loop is CASRTETTHEKLFF. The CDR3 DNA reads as TGCGCCAGCCGAACAGAAACAACTCATGAAAAACTGTTTTTT.

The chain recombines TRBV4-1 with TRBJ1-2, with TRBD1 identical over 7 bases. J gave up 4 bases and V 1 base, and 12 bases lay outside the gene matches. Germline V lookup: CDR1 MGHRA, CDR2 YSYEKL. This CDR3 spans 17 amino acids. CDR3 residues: CASSQGTGRLQGYGYTF. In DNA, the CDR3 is TGCGCCAGCAGCCAAGGGACAGGCCGCTTACAGGGCTATGGCTACACCTTC.

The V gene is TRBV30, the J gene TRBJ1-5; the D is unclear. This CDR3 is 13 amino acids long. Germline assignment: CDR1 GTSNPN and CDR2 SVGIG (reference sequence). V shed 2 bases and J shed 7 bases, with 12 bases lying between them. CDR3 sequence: CAWSPGEEQPQHF. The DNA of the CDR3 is TGTGCCTGGAGTCCCGGGGAGGAGCAGCCCCAGCATTTT.

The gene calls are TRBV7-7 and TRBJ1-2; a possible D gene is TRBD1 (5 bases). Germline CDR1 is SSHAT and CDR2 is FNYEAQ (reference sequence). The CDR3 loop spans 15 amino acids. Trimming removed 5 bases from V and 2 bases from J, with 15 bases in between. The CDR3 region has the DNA TGTGCCAGCAGCATACCGGGACTTTCCAACTATGGCTACACCTTC. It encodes CASSIPGLSNYGYTF.

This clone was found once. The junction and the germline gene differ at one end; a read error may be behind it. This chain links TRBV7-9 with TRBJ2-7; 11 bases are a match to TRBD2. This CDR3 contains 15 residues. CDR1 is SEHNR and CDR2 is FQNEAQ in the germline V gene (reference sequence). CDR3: CSSSSEPGLAVEQYF. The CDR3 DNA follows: TGTTCCAGCAGCTCAGAGCCGGGACTAGCGGTCGAGCAGTACTTC.

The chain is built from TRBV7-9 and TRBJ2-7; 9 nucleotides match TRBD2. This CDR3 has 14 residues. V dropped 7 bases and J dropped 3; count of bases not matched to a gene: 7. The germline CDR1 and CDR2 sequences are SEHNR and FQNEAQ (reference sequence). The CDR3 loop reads CASTMTSGIYEQYF. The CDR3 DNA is TGTGCCAGCACGATGACTAGCGGTATCTACGAGCAGTACTTC.

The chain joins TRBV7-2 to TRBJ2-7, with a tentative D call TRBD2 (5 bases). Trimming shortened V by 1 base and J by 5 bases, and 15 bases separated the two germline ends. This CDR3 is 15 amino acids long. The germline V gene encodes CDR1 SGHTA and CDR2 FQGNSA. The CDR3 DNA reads TGTGCCAGCAGCTTAGTCGTAGCGTCCTACCACGAGCAGTACTTC. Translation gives CASSLVVASYHEQYF.

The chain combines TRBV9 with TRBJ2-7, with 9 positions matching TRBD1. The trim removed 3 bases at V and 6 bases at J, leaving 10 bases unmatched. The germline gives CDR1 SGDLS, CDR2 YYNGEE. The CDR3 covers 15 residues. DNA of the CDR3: TGTGCCAGCAGCGAAGGACAGGGGCAAGGTACCGAGCAGTACTTC. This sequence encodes CASSEGQGQGTEQYF.

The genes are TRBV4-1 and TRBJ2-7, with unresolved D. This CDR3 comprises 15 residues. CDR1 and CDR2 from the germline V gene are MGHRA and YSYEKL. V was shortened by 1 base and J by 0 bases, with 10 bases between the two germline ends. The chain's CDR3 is CASSQGRLNSYEQYF. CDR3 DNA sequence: TGCGCCAGCAGCCAAGGCAGGTTAAACTCCTACGAGCAGTACTTC.

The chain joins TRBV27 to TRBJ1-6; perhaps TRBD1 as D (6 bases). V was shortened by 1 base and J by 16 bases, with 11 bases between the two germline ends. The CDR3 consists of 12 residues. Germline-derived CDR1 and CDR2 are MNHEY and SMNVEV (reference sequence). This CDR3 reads CASSLFRGPLHF. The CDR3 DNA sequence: TGTGCCAGCAGTTTATTCAGGGGCCCACTCCACTTT.

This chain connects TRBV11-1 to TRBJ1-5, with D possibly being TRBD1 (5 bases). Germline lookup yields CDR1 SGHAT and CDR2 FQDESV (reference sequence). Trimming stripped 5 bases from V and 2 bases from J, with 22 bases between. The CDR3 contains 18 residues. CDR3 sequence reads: CASSPFGVGGGCNQPQHF. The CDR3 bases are TGTGCCAGCAGCCCATTCGGGGTGGGGGGTGGGTGCAATCAGCCCCAGCATTTT.

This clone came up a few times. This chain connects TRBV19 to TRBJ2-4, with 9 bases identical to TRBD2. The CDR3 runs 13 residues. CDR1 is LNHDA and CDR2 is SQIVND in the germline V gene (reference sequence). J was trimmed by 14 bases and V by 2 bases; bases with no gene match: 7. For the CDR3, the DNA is TGTGCCAGTAGTATACCTCCTAGCGGGAAAGAGTACTTC. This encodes CASSIPPSGKEYF.

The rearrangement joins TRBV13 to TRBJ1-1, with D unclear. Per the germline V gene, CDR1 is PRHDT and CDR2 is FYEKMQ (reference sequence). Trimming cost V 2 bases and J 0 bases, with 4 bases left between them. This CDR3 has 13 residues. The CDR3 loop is CASSLLLNTEAFF. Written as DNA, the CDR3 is TGTGCCAGCAGCTTACTCTTGAACACTGAAGCTTTCTTT.

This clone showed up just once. The DNA of the CDR3 is TGTGCCAGCAGCTTGTATAGTCCAAACGAGCAGTACTTC. This gives the protein CASSLYSPNEQYF. The chain recombines TRBV5-6 with TRBJ2-7; D is undetermined. Trimming took 1 base from V and 5 from J, leaving 10 bases between them. In germline, CDR1 is SGHDT, CDR2 YYEEEE. The CDR3 has 13 residues.

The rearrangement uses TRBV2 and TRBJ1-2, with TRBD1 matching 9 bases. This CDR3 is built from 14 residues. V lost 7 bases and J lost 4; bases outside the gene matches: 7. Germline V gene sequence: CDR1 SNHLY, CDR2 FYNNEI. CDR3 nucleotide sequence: TGTGCCAGCATTTCCCGGACAGGGGTCTATGGCTACACCTTC. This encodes CASISRTGVYGYTF.

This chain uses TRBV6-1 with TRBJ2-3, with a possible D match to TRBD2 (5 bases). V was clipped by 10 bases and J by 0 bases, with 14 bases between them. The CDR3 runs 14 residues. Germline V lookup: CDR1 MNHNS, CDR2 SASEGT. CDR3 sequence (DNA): TGTGCCACCCGAGCAGCGGAAAGCACAGATACGCAGTATTTT. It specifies CATRAAESTDTQYF.

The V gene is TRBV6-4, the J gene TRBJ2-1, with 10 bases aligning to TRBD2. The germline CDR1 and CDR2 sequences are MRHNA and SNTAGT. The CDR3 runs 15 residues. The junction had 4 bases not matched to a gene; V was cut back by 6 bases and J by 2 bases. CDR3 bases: TGTGCCAGCAGAGAGAGCGGGAGGGCCTACAATGAGCAGTTCTTC. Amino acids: CASRESGRAYNEQFF.

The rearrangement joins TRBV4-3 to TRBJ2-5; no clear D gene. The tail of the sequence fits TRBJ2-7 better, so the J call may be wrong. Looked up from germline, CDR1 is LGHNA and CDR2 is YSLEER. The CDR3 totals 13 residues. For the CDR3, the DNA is TGCGCCAGCAGCCAATTTAACAGCTACGAGCAGTACTTC. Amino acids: CASSQFNSYEQYF.

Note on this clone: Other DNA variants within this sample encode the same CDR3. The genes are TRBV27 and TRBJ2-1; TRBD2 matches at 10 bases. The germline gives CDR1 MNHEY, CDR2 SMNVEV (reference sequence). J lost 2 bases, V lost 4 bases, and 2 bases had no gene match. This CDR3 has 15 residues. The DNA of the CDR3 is TGTGCCAGCAGTTCCGGACTAGCGGCCTACAATGAGCAGTTCTTC. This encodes CASSSGLAAYNEQFF.

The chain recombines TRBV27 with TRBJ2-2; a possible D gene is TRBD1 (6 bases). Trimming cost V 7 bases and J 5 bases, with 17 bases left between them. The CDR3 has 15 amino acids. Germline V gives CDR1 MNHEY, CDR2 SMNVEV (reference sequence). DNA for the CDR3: TGTGCCAGCATAGCCAAACAGGGAGTAACCGGGGAGCTGTTTTTT. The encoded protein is CASIAKQGVTGELFF.

The CDR3 coding sequence is TGTGCCAGCAGCTTTGGACAGCTAAATTCCTACGAGCAGTACTTC. Translation: CASSFGQLNSYEQYF. The chain couples TRBV13 to TRBJ2-7; D perhaps matches TRBD1 (6 bases). This CDR3 comprises 15 residues. Germline V CDR1 and CDR2: PRHDT, FYEKMQ (reference sequence). V lost 3 bases and J 1 base, leaving 13 bases between the germline ends. The full variable domain, completed using reference TRBV13 and TRBJ2-7, is AAGVIQSPRHLIKEKRETATLKCYPIPRHDTVYWYQQGPGQDPQFLISFYEKMQSDKGSIPDRFSAQQFSDYHSELNMSSLELGDSALYFCASSFGQLNSYEQYFGPGTRLTVT.

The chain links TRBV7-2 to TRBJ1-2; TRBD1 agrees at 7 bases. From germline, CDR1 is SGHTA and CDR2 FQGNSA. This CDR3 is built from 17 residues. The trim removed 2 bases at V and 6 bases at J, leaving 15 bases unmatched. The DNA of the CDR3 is TGTGCCAGCAGCTTAACTCCGCGAAGGGGGCCGGGCCATGGCTACACCTTC. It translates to CASSLTPRRGPGHGYTF.

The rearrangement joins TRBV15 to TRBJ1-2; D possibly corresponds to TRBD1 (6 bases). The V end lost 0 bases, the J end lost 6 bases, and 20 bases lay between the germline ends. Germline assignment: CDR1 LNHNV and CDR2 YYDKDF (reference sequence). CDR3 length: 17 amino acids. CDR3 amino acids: CATSRDYRAGGSDGYTF. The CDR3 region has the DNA TGTGCCACCAGCAGAGATTACAGGGCGGGGGGTAGCGATGGCTACACCTTC.

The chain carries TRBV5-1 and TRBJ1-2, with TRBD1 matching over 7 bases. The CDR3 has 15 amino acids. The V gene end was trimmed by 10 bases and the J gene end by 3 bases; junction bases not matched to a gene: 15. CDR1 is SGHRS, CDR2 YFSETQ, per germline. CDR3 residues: CACGNLRDSDYGYTF. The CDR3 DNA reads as TGCGCCTGCGGAAACCTCCGGGACAGCGACTATGGCTACACCTTC.

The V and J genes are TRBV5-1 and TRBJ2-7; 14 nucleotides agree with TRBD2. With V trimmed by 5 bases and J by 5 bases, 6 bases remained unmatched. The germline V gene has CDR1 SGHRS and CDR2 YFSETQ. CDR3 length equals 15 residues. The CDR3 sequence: CASRHGLAGGDEQYF. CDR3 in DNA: TGCGCCAGCAGACACGGACTAGCGGGAGGCGACGAGCAGTACTTC.

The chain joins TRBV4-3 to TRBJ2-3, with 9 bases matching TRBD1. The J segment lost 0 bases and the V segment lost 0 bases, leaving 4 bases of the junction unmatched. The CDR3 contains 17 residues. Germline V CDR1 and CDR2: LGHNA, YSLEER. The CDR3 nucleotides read TGCGCCAGCAGCCAAGAGTCCGGGACAGGGAGCACAGATACGCAGTATTTT. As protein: CASSQESGTGSTDTQYF.

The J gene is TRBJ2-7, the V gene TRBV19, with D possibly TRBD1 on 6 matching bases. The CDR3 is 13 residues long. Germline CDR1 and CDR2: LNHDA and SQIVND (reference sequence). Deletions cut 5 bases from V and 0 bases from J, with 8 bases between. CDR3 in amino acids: CASSLDSSYEQYF. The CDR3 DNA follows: TGTGCCAGTAGTCTGGACAGCTCCTACGAGCAGTACTTC.

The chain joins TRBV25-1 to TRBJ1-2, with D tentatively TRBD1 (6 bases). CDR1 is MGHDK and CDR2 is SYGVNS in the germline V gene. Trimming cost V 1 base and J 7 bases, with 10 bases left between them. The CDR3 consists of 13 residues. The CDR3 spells CASSESQGSGYTF. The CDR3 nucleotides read TGTGCCAGCAGTGAATCACAGGGTAGTGGCTACACCTTC.

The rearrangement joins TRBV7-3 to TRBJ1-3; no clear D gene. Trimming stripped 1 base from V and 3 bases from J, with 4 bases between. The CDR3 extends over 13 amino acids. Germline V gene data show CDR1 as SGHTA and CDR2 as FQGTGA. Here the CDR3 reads CASSLNGGNTIYF. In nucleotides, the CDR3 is TGTGCCAGCAGCTTAAACGGTGGAAACACCATATATTTT.